The next 17 T cell receptor beta chains were all read from a single sample in a study of a mutant IDH1 vaccine in newly diagnosed glioma. Sequenced by immunoSEQ multiplex PCR; TCRdb stores in-frame clones only, minus some. The sample carries 15,000 to 20,000 clones, about 80% recorded once. Documented time point: baseline, week 1 (first vaccination visit). The treatment is: pre-vaccination baseline after standard-of-care therapy. This sample comprised PBMCs, obtained from a glioma patient treated with radiotherapy, temozolomide or both. These receptors all stem from a man aged 40-49 years with glioma.

J is TRBJ2-5 and V is TRBV27; 8 bases align to TRBD1. Germline assignment: CDR1 MNHEY and CDR2 SMNVEV (reference sequence). The V gene end was trimmed by 4 bases and the J gene end by 0 bases; junction bases not matched to a gene: 7. This CDR3 is 16 amino acids long. The CDR3 region has the DNA TGTGCCAGCAGTTCCCTCGGACAGGGCCACCAAGAGACCCAGTACTTC. As protein: CASSSLGQGHQETQYF.

The genes are TRBV10-2 and TRBJ2-1; 9 bases fit TRBD2. This CDR3 has 14 residues. Germline V lookup: CDR1 WSHSY, CDR2 SAAADI. With V trimmed by 6 bases and J by 13 bases, 13 bases remained unmatched. In DNA, the CDR3 is TGCGCCAGCAGGGCCTCATATAAAGCGGGAGGACAGTTCTTC. Amino acid sequence: CASRASYKAGGQFF.

The chain is built from TRBV15 and TRBJ2-4, with D unresolved. V dropped 0 bases and J dropped 6 bases, with 6 bases sitting between them. The CDR3 extends over 13 amino acids. Germline CDR1 LNHNV, CDR2 YYDKDF (reference sequence). The CDR3 spells CATSRDKLNIQYF. For the CDR3, the DNA is TGTGCCACCAGCAGAGATAAATTAAACATTCAGTACTTC.

The chain links TRBV2 to TRBJ1-6, with D unresolved. Germline CDR1 SNHLY, CDR2 FYNNEI. V lost 8 bases to trimming and J lost 7 bases, with 24 bases between them. The CDR3 loop spans 17 amino acids. CDR3 DNA: TGTGCCAGCCTGGACCGGGCAGCGAGAGCAGCGAATTCACCCCTCCACTTT. Its protein is CASLDRAARAANSPLHF.

The J gene is TRBJ1-6, the V gene TRBV19, with D perhaps matching TRBD1 (5 bases). Germline V lookup: CDR1 LNHDA, CDR2 SQIVND (reference sequence). Trimming took 4 bases from V and 8 from J, leaving 15 bases between them. The CDR3 has 15 residues. In DNA, the CDR3 is TGTGCCAGTAGTAGGCGACAGCAAAGCTATTCACCCCTCCACTTT. Amino acid sequence: CASSRRQQSYSPLHF.

This rearrangement joins TRBV9 to TRBJ2-3, with TRBD2 identical over 11 bases. The V and J ends lost 1 base and 0 bases, in that order; junction bases with no gene match: 13. CDR1 and CDR2 from the germline V gene are SGDLS and YYNGEE. The CDR3 spans 20 residues. The CDR3 reads CASSVQGGTSGTFSTDTQYF. CDR3 sequence (DNA): TGTGCCAGCAGCGTACAGGGGGGGACTAGCGGCACATTTAGCACAGATACGCAGTATTTT.

The V gene is TRBV11-2, the J gene TRBJ1-2; tentative D call: TRBD1 (5 bases). CDR1 and CDR2 (germline): SGHAT, FQNNGV. This CDR3 has 12 residues. Trimming took off 5 bases at V and 5 bases at J, with 9 bases between the two ends. Here the CDR3 DNA reads TGTGCCAGCAGCCCGGACAAATATGGCTACACCTTC. This sequence encodes CASSPDKYGYTF. Full variable domain (outside the CDR3, taken from reference TRBV11-2 and TRBJ1-2): EAGVAQSPRYKIIEKRQSVAFWCNPISGHATLYWYQQILGQGPKLLIQFQNNGVVDDSQLPKDRFSAERLKGVDSTLKIQPAKLEDSAVYLCASSPDKYGYTFGSGTRLTVV.

The chain links TRBV6-6 to TRBJ1-1; 7 nucleotides match TRBD1. From germline, CDR1 is MNHNY and CDR2 SVGAGI (reference sequence). This CDR3 contains 15 residues. V trimming: 5 bases; J trimming: 2 bases; junction bases outside the gene matches: 8. The CDR3 protein is CASSTWDRLNTEAFF. The CDR3 coding sequence is TGTGCCAGCAGTACTTGGGACAGACTTAACACTGAAGCTTTCTTT.

This chain uses TRBV6-5 with TRBJ1-2; no firm D call. In germline, CDR1 is MNHEY, CDR2 SVGAGI. The CDR3 has 11 amino acids. Trimming shortened V by 7 bases and J by 8 bases, and 11 bases separated the two germline ends. The CDR3 DNA sequence: TGTGCCAGCAAGGACTACGGGGGCTACACCTTC. It specifies CASKDYGGYTF.

The gene calls are TRBV10-1 and TRBJ2-7; D possibly corresponds to TRBD1 (6 bases). V was shortened by 6 bases and J by 3 bases, with 12 bases between the two germline ends. The CDR3 has 13 residues. Germline assignment: CDR1 WNHNN and CDR2 SYGVQD (reference sequence). Here the CDR3 reads CASSAEDSYEQYF. The CDR3 DNA sequence: TGCGCCAGCAGCGCTGAGGACAGCTACGAGCAGTACTTC.

Worth noting for this clone: No conserved phenylalanine or tryptophan ends this CDR3, so it is likely a read error. The DNA is omitted, as the CDR3 cannot be located on it reliably, and the CDR3 follows TCRdb's listing. J is TRBJ2-7 and V is TRBV6-6; the table's D call, TRBD1, was not checked against the DNA. The CDR3 comprises 10 residues, both ends counted. Germline-derived CDR1 and CDR2 are MNHNY and SVGAGI (reference sequence). CDR3 protein: CASRPPGHLN.

This clone was counted only a few times. This chain uses TRBV2 with TRBJ1-1; D is unresolved. Deletions cut 4 bases from V and 1 base from J, with 10 bases between. Germline V gene lookup returns CDR1 SNHLY and CDR2 FYNNEI. This CDR3 spans 14 amino acids. CDR3 DNA: TGTGCCAGCAGTGTGGGAGGGAGGAACACTGAAGCTTTCTTT. Its protein product is CASSVGGRNTEAFF.

The genes are TRBV11-3 and TRBJ2-2; 8 positions match TRBD2. The CDR3 has 16 amino acids. After removal of 2 bases from V and 7 bases from J, the junction contained 9 bases not matched to a gene. Germline V lookup: CDR1 SGHNT, CDR2 YENEEA. The CDR3 region is CASSLYQLAVGGELFF. The CDR3 DNA reads TGTGCCAGCAGCTTATATCAACTAGCGGTTGGCGGGGAGCTGTTTTTT.

This rearrangement joins TRBV7-8 to TRBJ1-4; D perhaps matches TRBD1 (6 bases). Looked up from germline, CDR1 is SGHVS and CDR2 is FQNEAQ. Trimming took 7 bases from V and 8 from J, leaving 23 bases between them. This CDR3 is built from 16 residues. The CDR3 DNA follows: TGTGCCAGCACTCAAGGGGGGGGCGCAGGTCACGAAAAACTGTTTTTT. Translated, it gives CASTQGGGAGHEKLFF.

The chain links TRBV7-2 to TRBJ2-3, with D possibly matching TRBD2 (5 bases). Germline V CDR1 and CDR2: SGHTA, FQGNSA. Trimming cost V 1 base and J 3 bases, with 11 bases left between them. CDR3 length: 15 amino acids. CDR3: CASSLVGGPTDTQYF. The DNA for the CDR3 is TGTGCCAGCAGCTTAGTAGGCGGGCCGACAGATACGCAGTATTTT. Based on the CDR3 plus reference TRBV7-2 and TRBJ2-3, the full variable domain is GAGVSQSPSNKVTEKGKDVELRCDPISGHTALYWYRQSLGQGLEFLIYFQGNSAPDKSGLPSDRFSAERTGGSVSTLTIQRTQQEDSAVYLCASSLVGGPTDTQYFGPGTRLTVL.

This clone was detected once. The chain couples TRBV7-2 to TRBJ1-1, with D possibly matching TRBD1 (5 bases). V lost 1 base and J lost 4, with 22 bases in between. The CDR3 is made up of 18 amino acids. Germline V gene lookup returns CDR1 SGHTA and CDR2 FQGNSA. The CDR3 coding sequence is TGTGCCAGCAGCTTAGTAGGGGTCCGAGGCCGCGGGGGCACTGAAGCTTTCTTT. Protein: CASSLVGVRGRGGTEAFF.

The CDR3 nucleotides read TGTGCCAGCAGCTCCCTTACGGGGACCTACAATGAGCAGTTCTTC. Translating gives CASSSLTGTYNEQFF. The chain recombines TRBV7-7 with TRBJ2-1; D might be TRBD2 (5 bases). CDR3 length: 15 residues. V was trimmed by 4 bases and J by 2 bases, leaving 12 bases between them. Germline CDR1 SSHAT, CDR2 FNYEAQ (reference sequence).